This T cell receptor beta chain was obtained from a study of CD8 T cells in Susac syndrome. Overall study findings and caveats: It was acknowledged by the study that relatively few individuals were included in its TCR sequencing and HLA analysis.

About this clonotype itself: Antigen: not known.

There are 15 residues in the CDR3. The germline CDR1 and CDR2 sequences are GTSNPN and SVGIG (reference sequence). The V gene end was trimmed by 8 bases and the J gene end by 7 bases; junction bases not matched to a gene: 14. TEMRA cells underwent FACS enrichment and CD8+ and CD4+ T cells underwent negative isolation. RNA totalling about 0.5 to 1 ug underwent reverse transcription with random hexamers. An immunoSEQ multiplex PCR generated amplified TCR beta CDR3 products spanning 54 Vbeta and 13 Jbeta. In TCRdb, the immunoSEQ multiplex PCR reads were re-called with MiXCR into one record per CDR3 protein. The table lists roughly 140,000 distinct CDR3 sequences, about 94% of them singletons, with around 0.29% in the top ten.

The origin of this receptor is a human donor in good health. Sequenced input: CD8+ T cells from PBMCs. The rearrangement uses TRBV30 and TRBJ2-7; TRBD2 aligns across 13 bases. CDR3 residues: CAGYPRTSGSVEQYF. CDR3 nucleotides: TGTGCCGGATACCCTCGGACTAGCGGGAGTGTTGAGCAGTACTTC. Combining the CDR3 with reference TRBV30 and TRBJ2-7 gives the whole variable domain SQTIHQWPATLVQPVGSPLSLECTVEGTSNPNLYWYRQAAGRGLQLLFYSVGIGQISSEVPQNLSASRPQDRQFILSSKKLLLSDSGFYLCAGYPRTSGSVEQYFGPGTRLTVT.